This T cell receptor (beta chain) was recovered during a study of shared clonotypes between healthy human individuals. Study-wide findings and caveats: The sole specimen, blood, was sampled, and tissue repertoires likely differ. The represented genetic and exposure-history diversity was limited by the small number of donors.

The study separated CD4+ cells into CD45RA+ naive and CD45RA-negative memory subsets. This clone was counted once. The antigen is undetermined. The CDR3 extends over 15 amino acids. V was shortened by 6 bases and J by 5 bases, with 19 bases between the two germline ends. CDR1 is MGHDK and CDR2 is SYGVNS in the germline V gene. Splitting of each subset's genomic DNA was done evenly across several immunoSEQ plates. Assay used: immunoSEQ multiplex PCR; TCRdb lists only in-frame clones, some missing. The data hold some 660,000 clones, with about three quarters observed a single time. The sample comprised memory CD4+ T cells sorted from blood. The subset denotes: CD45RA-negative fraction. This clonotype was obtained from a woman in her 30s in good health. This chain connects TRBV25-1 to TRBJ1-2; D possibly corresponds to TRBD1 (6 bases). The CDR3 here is CASSHRGARTYGYTF. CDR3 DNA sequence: TGTGCCAGCAGCCACCGGGGGGCACGGACGTATGGCTACACCTTC.